The 19 T cell receptor beta chains reported below all come from one sample, sequenced in a study of blood T cell repertoires in COVID-19. Measured with immunoSEQ multiplex PCR; TCRdb has only the in-frame clones, and not every one. The repertoire holds over 250,000 clones, with around nine tenths as singletons. Material for sequencing was PBMCs or T cells enriched from blood (not recorded which). The receptors were sampled from a woman aged 18-29 years who had recovered from COVID-19.

This clone showed up just once. The V and J genes are TRBV19 and TRBJ1-5; 8 bases agree with TRBD1. V dropped 6 bases and J dropped 0; count of bases not matched to a gene: 16. The CDR3 length is 19 residues. The germline CDR1 and CDR2 sequences are LNHDA and SQIVND (reference sequence). CDR3 DNA sequence: TGTGCCAGTAGATCGAGACAGGGGCCGATGCTGGATAGCAATCAGCCCCAGCATTTT. Translating gives CASRSRQGPMLDSNQPQHF.

This clone came up a few times. V and J are TRBV11-3 and TRBJ2-3; 7 bases match TRBD2. Per germline, CDR1 SGHNT and CDR2 YENEEA. The CDR3 covers 15 residues. V lost 4 bases, J lost 7 bases, and 11 bases stayed unmatched. This CDR3 reads CASSWSGGSLNTQYF. Written as DNA, the CDR3 is TGTGCCAGCAGCTGGTCCGGGGGGTCTTTAAATACGCAGTATTTT.

The CDR3 sequence is CASSPNPGETQYF. CDR3 nucleotides: TGTGCCAGCTCACCAAACCCCGGGGAGACCCAGTACTTC. The chain links TRBV18 to TRBJ2-5; no clear D gene. V was clipped by 2 bases and J by 5 bases, with 9 bases between them. The V gene's germline CDR1 is KGHSH and CDR2 LQKENI. The CDR3 sequence is 13 residues long. Filled out from reference TRBV18 and TRBJ2-5, the complete variable domain reads NAGVMQNPRHLVRRRGQEARLRCSPMKGHSHVYWYRQLPEEGLKFMVYLQKENIIDESGMPKERFSAEFPKEGPSILRIQQVVRGDSAAYFCASSPNPGETQYFGPGTRLLVL.

V usage is TRBV27 and J usage is TRBJ2-7; no definite D call. Trimming pared 3 bases from V and 3 bases from J, leaving 6 bases between. The CDR3 is 12 amino acids. The germline V gene has CDR1 MNHEY and CDR2 SMNVEV (reference sequence). Written as DNA, the CDR3 is TGTGCCAGCAGTTTCGAGATCTACGAGCAGTACTTC. It is translated as CASSFEIYEQYF.

This clone is a singleton in its sample. V and J are TRBV2 and TRBJ2-2; 13 bases agree with TRBD2. V shed 5 bases and J 0 bases; nucleotides not matched to a gene: 6. Germline V gene data show CDR1 as SNHLY and CDR2 as FYNNEI. CDR3 length: 18 amino acids. CDR3 sequence (DNA): TGTGCCAGCAGTCACCGGACTAGCGGGGGAACGAACACCGGGGAGCTGTTTTTT. Amino acids: CASSHRTSGGTNTGELFF. The complete variable domain, with remaining parts taken from reference TRBV2 and TRBJ2-2, reads EPEVTQTPSHQVTQMGQEVILRCVPISNHLYFYWYRQILGQKVEFLVSFYNNEISEKSEIFDDQFSVERPDGSNFTLKIRSTKLEDSAMYFCASSHRTSGGTNTGELFFGEGSRLTVL.

The chain is built from TRBV7-8 and TRBJ1-1, with TRBD1 matching 9 bases. The CDR3 has 18 residues. In germline, CDR1 is SGHVS, CDR2 FQNEAQ. Trimming removed 5 bases from V and 0 bases from J; junction bases left unmatched: 13. CDR3: CASSAGQGQGPMNTEAFF. The DNA for the CDR3 is TGTGCCAGCAGCGCCGGACAGGGGCAGGGGCCCATGAACACTGAAGCTTTCTTT.

This clone occurred once. The chain carries TRBV5-5 and TRBJ2-7, with TRBD2 as a possible D gene (5 bases). V was trimmed by 6 bases and J by 0 bases, leaving 13 bases between them. The CDR3 consists of 14 residues. Per the germline V gene, CDR1 is SGHKS and CDR2 is YYEKEE (reference sequence). CDR3 sequence reads: CASTGGRTSYEQYF. The CDR3 DNA follows: TGTGCCAGCACCGGAGGCAGGACCTCCTACGAGCAGTACTTC.

The chain has TRBV5-1 and TRBJ1-6; TRBD1 matches 9 bases. Per the germline V gene, CDR1 is SGHRS and CDR2 is YFSETQ. Trimming cost V 6 bases and J 0 bases; bases outside gene matches: 4. The CDR3 is 16 residues long. The CDR3 loop reads CASNPDRGSYNSPLHF. The CDR3 DNA reads TGCGCCAGCAATCCGGACAGGGGCTCCTATAATTCACCCCTCCACTTT. The entire variable domain, with the rest obtained from reference TRBV5-1 and TRBJ1-6, is as follows: KAGVTQTPRYLIKTRGQQVTLSCSPISGHRSVSWYQQTPGQGLQFLFEYFSETQRNKGNFPGRFSGRQFSNSRSEMNVSTLELGDSALYLCASNPDRGSYNSPLHFGNGTRLTVT.

The chain uses TRBV3-1 (or the pseudogene TRBV3-2) and TRBJ1-2; possible D gene TRBD1, 6 bases. Trimming removed 4 bases from V and 8 bases from J, with 20 bases in between. This CDR3 comprises 15 residues. CDR1 is LGHDT, CDR2 YNNKEL, per germline (reference sequence). The CDR3 reads CASSPNGLTGQGYTF. In DNA form, the CDR3 reads TGTGCCAGCAGCCCTAACGGACTGACCGGACAGGGCTACACCTTC.

The table lists this clone with a few counts. The rearrangement joins TRBV15 to TRBJ1-1; TRBD1 agrees at 9 bases. The CDR3 spans 15 residues. V lost 5 bases and J lost 1; bases outside the gene matches: 5. CDR1 is LNHNV and CDR2 is YYDKDF in the germline V gene (reference sequence). The DNA of the CDR3 is TGTGCCACCAGCCCCCGGGACAGGGCGAACACTGAAGCTTTCTTT. Amino acid sequence: CATSPRDRANTEAFF.

V gene TRBV7-9 combines with J gene TRBJ1-1; TRBD1 aligns across 8 bases. The CDR3 consists of 13 residues. V gave up 5 bases and J gave up 4 bases; unmatched junction bases: 3. Germline CDR1 reads SEHNR; CDR2 reads FQNEAQ (reference sequence). The CDR3, as DNA: TGTGCCAGCAGCATAACAGGGGGCACTGAAGCTTTCTTT. Translating it yields CASSITGGTEAFF.

The chain carries TRBV19 and TRBJ1-1, with TRBD1 matching over 7 bases. Germline V gene data show CDR1 as LNHDA and CDR2 as SQIVND (reference sequence). With V trimmed by 8 bases and J by 2 bases, 2 bases remained unmatched. The CDR3 runs to 12 residues. CDR3 bases: TGTGCCAGTCACAGGGGAAACACTGAAGCTTTCTTT. Translation gives CASHRGNTEAFF.

The genes are TRBV28 and TRBJ2-3; the match to TRBD2 covers 8 bases. The CDR3 contains 17 residues. Germline loops: CDR1 MDHEN, CDR2 SYDVKM. J was trimmed by 5 bases and V by 8 bases; bases with no gene match: 18. The CDR3, as DNA: TGTGCCAGCCCTCCCCCGGGACTAGGCCCCGAAGGAGATACGCAGTATTTT. Translation: CASPPPGLGPEGDTQYF.

The V and J genes are TRBV28 and TRBJ2-7, with D perhaps TRBD1 (5 bases). V dropped 2 bases and J dropped 3 bases, with 11 bases sitting between them. Looked up from germline, CDR1 is MDHEN and CDR2 is SYDVKM. This CDR3 has 14 amino acids. The CDR3 is CASSLVAGHYEQYF. The CDR3 coding sequence is TGTGCCAGCAGTTTAGTCGCAGGGCACTACGAGCAGTACTTC.

J is TRBJ1-2 and V is TRBV4-3; tentative D call: TRBD1 (5 bases). CDR3 length equals 14 residues. Trimming left V 0 bases short and J 6 bases short, with 11 bases between. Germline V gene data show CDR1 as LGHNA and CDR2 as YSLEER. The CDR3 loop is CASSQEASQDGYTF. The CDR3 nucleotides are TGCGCCAGCAGCCAAGAAGCGTCACAGGATGGCTACACCTTC.

The rearrangement uses TRBV3-1 (or the pseudogene TRBV3-2) and TRBJ2-5; D is possibly TRBD2 (5 bases). CDR1 is LGHDT, CDR2 YNNKEL, per germline (reference sequence). Trimming took 0 bases from V and 0 from J, leaving 11 bases between them. The CDR3 runs 16 residues. The CDR3 DNA reads TGTGCCAGCAGCCAAGATGATAGCGTGAACCAAGAGACCCAGTACTTC. Encoded protein: CASSQDDSVNQETQYF.

The chain joins TRBV19 to TRBJ2-3; 9 positions match TRBD1. Trimming at V came to 5 bases and at J to 1 base, leaving 4 bases not matched to a gene. CDR3 length: 15 amino acids. The germline V gene has CDR1 LNHDA and CDR2 SQIVND (reference sequence). The chain's CDR3 is CASSPRTGGTDTQYF. The CDR3 DNA reads TGTGCCAGTAGTCCGAGGACAGGGGGCACAGATACGCAGTATTTT.

This chain connects TRBV27 to TRBJ1-1; possible D gene TRBD1, 5 bases. Trimming removed 3 bases at V and 5 bases at J, with 13 bases between. CDR1 and CDR2 from the germline V gene are MNHEY and SMNVEV (reference sequence). This CDR3 comprises 14 residues. The CDR3 region is CASSFLGRDTEAFF. CDR3 in DNA: TGTGCCAGCAGTTTCTTGGGCAGGGATACTGAAGCTTTCTTT.

The rearrangement links TRBV7-2 to TRBJ2-1, with 9 bases aligning to TRBD2. The ends lost 2 bases at V and 9 bases at J; junction bases unmatched: 11. Looked up from germline, CDR1 is SGHTA and CDR2 is FQGNSA. This CDR3 contains 16 residues. The CDR3 here is CASSLRLAGNSGEQFF. CDR3 in DNA: TGTGCCAGCAGCTTAAGGCTAGCGGGAAATTCGGGTGAGCAGTTCTTC.